The source of this TCR beta chain is a study of human T cells and chemical hapten exposure. The time point here: patch test 2, 6 weeks after DPC sensitization. Indicated treatment: therapeutic diphenylcyclopropenone sensitization with weekly scalp DPC. MiXCR was run by TCRdb on the RACE reads, yielding one entry per CDR3 protein. The sample lists about 100,000 distinct CDR3 sequences; 9.5% to 12% were seen once. Turning to this clonotype: The junction departs from the called germline gene at one end, perhaps through a read error.

The CDR3 spans 16 residues. Germline CDR1 reads MNHEY; CDR2 reads SVGEGT. V is TRBV6-2 or TRBV6-3 and J is TRBJ1-1, with TRBD1 matching over 12 bases. The TCR comes from a woman between 40 and 50 years old with alopecia areata. Some clones in this sample may be carry-over from other donors' samples. The specimen was whole blood, collected in connection with sensitization to the hapten diphenylcyclopropenone (DPC). The chain's CDR3 is CASTYPGQGARTEAFF. DNA of the CDR3: TGTGCCAGCACTTACCCGGGACAGGGGGCAAGGACTGAAGCTTTCTTT.